Detailed here is one T cell receptor (beta chain). Its binding antigen is unknown. Per-base qualities were not stored, and no clone one base away is much larger. Other DNA variants within this sample encode the same CDR3. This specimen belongs to a study of T cell responses to AZD1222 COVID-19 vaccine (dated by TCRdb to the early 2020s). With regard to the full study: A total of about 250 trial participants underwent TCR sequencing, of whom about 200 had received two doses of AZD1222 and about 25 had received two doses of the MenACWY control vaccine. Trial participants were enrolled into age subgroups of 18-55, 56-69 and 70-plus years, which contained around 140, 26 and 57 TCR-sequenced participants, respectively. Summary of the overall study and its limitations: After two AZD1222 doses, both the breadth and the depth of spike-specific TCRs were significantly higher than at day 0 and than in MenACWY recipients. Participants were mostly white British and included more females than males, and it was suggested by the authors that clonal diversity may have been underestimated. Conclusions about previously exposed vaccinees were limited because only six or seven AZD1222 recipients were SARS-CoV-2 seropositive at baseline. Because no day 14 peak-response samples were available, the repertoires could be characterized only after the peak T cell response. The 56-69-year group was small, and its depth increase did not reach significance, likely because of low power. The vaccine-associated CD4 TCRs covered the entire spike protein, and the dominant responses fell in regions 160-218 and 743-854. Nearly half of unique spike-specific TCRs reportedly recognized epitopes outside regions mutated in the B.1.351 and B.1.1.7 variants.

CDR1 and CDR2 are drawn from the germline V gene (reference sequence): SGHNT, YYREEE. Including cysteine and phenylalanine, the CDR3 has 14 amino acids. The only DNA kept is the CDR3, 42 bases in frame from the first base. V is cut by 0 bases and J by 0 bases, and the space between the germline ends is 7 bases. In light of the paper, this sample's time point label describes: about 28 days (+/-7) after the second vaccine dose. AZD1222 recipients given second doses at about 4 weeks or at about 12 weeks were pooled, since spike-specific TCR depth and breadth were not found to differ between the two schedules. Vaccinee samples came from UK trials COV001 and COV002, including a single-blind randomized controlled phase 2/3 trial of AZD1222 (ChAdOx1 nCoV-19) in healthy adults. For TCRbeta chain sequencing, PBMC samples from trial participants were taken at day 0 and at day 28 after the second dose. The CDR3 regions of human TCRbeta chains were analyzed by immunosequencing. From the authors' description of their analysis: TCRs in the repertoires were compared against a reference library of SARS-CoV-2-specific TCRs that had been generated with the MIRA antigen-specificity platform. Breadth was defined as the fraction of unique TCRs that were SARS-CoV-2-associated. Depth was defined as the fraction of total T cells that were SARS-CoV-2-associated. Using the MIRA data, every spike-specific TCR was mapped to the spike region that the TCR reacted to and assigned to either a CD4 or a CD8 class. Log10-transformed breadth and depth values were compared by one-way ANOVA with Sidak's multiple comparisons tests. TCRdb provides this immuneACCESS table in a form limited to in-frame rearrangements. Some clones are lacking; in checked studies, under half of them reflect an unresolved V gene, and why the rest are absent is not known. V, J and clone size reflect that table, while D and trimming were determined from the DNA. The sample table shows some 250,000 clones, and approximately 94% are seen once. The top ten clones comprise roughly 0.5% of the sample.

This clonotype originated in an adult who received the AZD1222 COVID-19 vaccine. The chain is assembled from TRBV5-4 and TRBJ2-7; the D call is possibly TRBD1 or TRBD2, each sharing 5 bases. Source: peripheral blood, taken 28 days after the second AZD1222 dose. The nucleotide sequence is given as TGTGCCAGCAGCTTGGCGGGGCACTCCTACGAGCAGTACTTC. This encodes CASSLAGHSYEQYF.